This TCR beta chain comes out of a study of cytomegalovirus exposure and HLA in healthy donors (dated by TCRdb to the late 2010s). About the study as a whole: In an earlier analysis of roughly 500 of the donors, around 290 Gb of sequence data and some 100 million unique TCR beta sequences from roughly 180 million T cells were reported. Donor age, sex, ethnicity and CMV serostatus were compiled together with the repertoire data. Of the roughly 420 genotyped donors, 65% to 90% were placed in the genetic ancestry cluster associated with self-reported Caucasian donors. Rather than drawing on any new phenotypic data, the later analysis identified candidate immune exposures from TCR beta sequences and the way those sequences occurred across donors. Genome-wide SNP genotypes for about 65% of the 666 donors were used in a later genetic analysis, which treated that subset as a discovery cohort. HLA typing included class I and class II loci at four-digit resolution. The number of typed donors differed by locus: about 620-640 for A, B, C, DRB1 and DQB1; some 500 for DQA1; 606 for DPA1; and 400 to 480 for DPB1. The study aimed to test whether cataloging public T cell receptors could reveal signatures of past pathogen exposure. About 320 gigabases of sequencing data and approximately 84 million unique TCR sequences were included in an early release covering about 700 HLA-typed donors. In an earlier analysis of roughly 600 of the donors, high-throughput TCR beta sequencing was used to judge whether each TCR beta V gene segment behaved as functional or pseudogenic. The study profiled the T cell repertoires of 500 to 800 subjects by immunosequencing and related them to cytomegalovirus serostatus. All discovery cohort repertoires had been generated using a single sequencing platform. To predict cytomegalovirus infection status, the study brought together high-throughput TCR immunosequencing, statistical association of individual TCRs with disease status, and machine learning. On average, 235,054 unique TCR beta nucleotide sequences were sequenced per donor among about 400 genotyped donors of the cohort, with roughly 18% of those sequences being non-productive. A separate validation cohort of approximately 130 different subjects was used in addition to the roughly 720-subject first cohort. To study patterns of TCR occurrence, a later analysis re-analyzed previously published TCR beta repertoires from several hundred donors and added high-resolution HLA genotyping. Five DR-DQ haplotypes were treated as single units for association and clustering because of strong linkage in the cohort. Summary of the overall study and its limitations: This cohort had only TCR beta chains sequenced, and the lack of alpha or paired-chain data limited which features could be detected. A total of 150 to 200 TCR beta chains were listed by the study as associated with cytomegalovirus. According to a later analysis, most CMV-associated TCR beta chains appeared to be HLA-restricted, and the HLA associations seemed to be driven largely by CMV exposure. The sequencing pipeline was judged likely to have produced a cluster of highly shared sequence variants as a technical artifact. The authors suggested that the approach could potentially be extended to other disease states and immunological phenotypes. The presence/absence analyses assumed that sequencing depth was roughly uniform across donors, and that assumption may not be true. Because counts were too low, roughly 18 rarely observed V segments, including chromosome 9 orphons, were left out of the earlier analysis of 500 to 650 of the donors. Compared with equally common non-associated chains, HLA-associated TCR beta chains in a later analysis were more clonally expanded and had lower generation probabilities. Correlated functional status among segregating V segments might reflect linkage disequilibrium, but an unknown experimental factor could not be ruled out. In a later analysis, TCR association rates were found to vary across HLA loci, with the most associated TCRs seen for DRB1 alleles and the fewest for HLA-C alleles. In a later analysis, several top co-occurrence clusters were reported to appear linked to parvovirus B19, influenza, CMV and Epstein-Barr virus. A later genetic analysis associated a missense DCLRE1C variant with V-gene and J-gene trimming of TCR beta chains, and an independent cohort replicated the association. A later genetic analysis reported fewer N-insertions in productive TCRs among donors in an Asian-associated ancestry cluster than the approximately 670-donor mean. Cytomegalovirus status was reported to be diagnosed by the classifier with high specificity and sensitivity in both the original and validation cohorts. Most TCR sequences were observed very rarely across donors, whereas some public TCRs were present in many individuals. CMV serostatus was the only immune exposure information available for the cohort. Specific HLA alleles were associated with over 15,000 TCR beta sequences at a false discovery rate of 0.05 in a later analysis. When HLA alleles, especially DR and DQ, strongly co-occurred, attributing TCR associations to individual alleles was difficult. Broadly in line with IMGT annotations, most TCR beta V segments showed up in productive rearrangements about 87% or about 30% of the time in an earlier analysis of 450 to 600 of the donors. The 87-base-pair reads could not distinguish some IMGT-functional V segments, including TRBV6-2 and TRBV6-3, so those segments were excluded. A further reported finding was that TCR beta sequences accurately predicted the HLA-A and HLA-B alleles for most subjects in the first cohort. Because HLA typing was missing for some donors at each locus, association tests included only the typed subset. A few of the identified cytomegalovirus-associated TCR beta chains were confirmed in vitro to be specific for cytomegalovirus antigens.

Library creation used the immunoSEQ multiplex PCR assay. A mixture of 60 forward primers for TCR Vbeta segments and 13 reverse primers for TCR Jbeta segments was used in the multiplex PCR. Amplification of the CDR3 region of rearranged TCR beta genes was performed with a multiplex PCR assay on genomic DNA. The Illumina HiSeq System was used to sequence the amplified TCR beta libraries as 87-base-pair reads. The original pipeline was this. Across the 700 or so repertoires, a later analysis counted around 80 million unique TCR beta chains, some 11 million of which were shared by at least two donors. To remove PCR and sequencing errors, raw reads were error-corrected and collapsed into unique sequences using a nearest-neighbor algorithm that merged closely related sequences. Alignment of CDR3 sequences to IMGT reference sequences was used to assign V, D and J gene segments. For a sequence to be retained, a match of at least six nucleotides was required to both a V gene segment and a J gene segment. A rearrangement counted as productive if the CDR3 had no stop codons and remained in frame with V and J, and every other rearrangement counted as non-productive. Following IMGT convention, CDR3 was defined as the stretch from the second conserved V-encoded cysteine up to the conserved J-encoded phenylalanine. Sequences without an unambiguous match to a single V gene segment were excluded from the earlier analysis of about 600 of the donors. An earlier analysis of 500 to 600 of the donors classified V segments as functional when productive rearrangements were above 56.7% and as segregating when the standard deviation between donors was above 5%. A statistical classification framework was built to diagnose cytomegalovirus status from the catalog of TCR beta chain sequences. In a later analysis, V and J genes were assigned by comparing TCR nucleotide sequences against IMGT/GENE-DB human TR gene sequences. Using the TCRdist pipeline, a later analysis assigned CDR3 sequences along with most-parsimonious VDJ recombination scenarios. In a later analysis, each TCR beta chain was defined by its CDR3 amino acid sequence together with its V-gene family, and reads lacking a unique V-gene family were excluded. As a way to deal with suspected cross-contamination and a sequencing artifact, a later analysis dropped approximately 590 nucleotide sequences that were highly shared and had low generation probability. A later analysis calculated a clonal expansion index for each public chain from normalized within-repertoire ranks of inferred template counts. In a later analysis, generation probabilities were computed with a VDJ recombination model fitted to out-of-frame rearrangements, and the resulting probabilities were checked against IGoR. In a later analysis, TCR-TCR, TCR-HLA and TCR-CMV co-occurrence was scored with hypergeometric tests, and a repertoire-size bias correction was applied to TCR pairs. A later analysis estimated false discovery rates by permuting HLA or CMV assignments 20 times. In a later analysis, co-occurring TCRs were grouped using DBSCAN, with TCRdist sequence similarity added in when clustering inside HLA-allele-positive subsets. Repertoires with fewer than 30,000 or more than 120,000 public chains, plus five repertoires with anomalous nucleotide sharing, were excluded from co-occurrence clustering. TCRdb holds this immuneACCESS table with in-frame rearrangements only. Some clones are missing; in checked studies, unresolved V genes explain under half, and the rest has no known cause. V and J calls and clone size come straight from that table; D and trimming were deduced from the DNA. The table for this sample lists more than 100,000 clones; 66% of them were counted only once. Roughly 3.4% of the sample goes to the ten largest clones.

In total, roughly 670 healthy bone marrow donors made up the cohort. Cohort members were all nominally healthy when sampled, although unrecorded immune exposures were likely present. The donor tested CMV seronegative, placing the donor among the 350 to 400 seronegative members of the cohort. A peripheral blood sample was provided by each donor, and peripheral blood mononuclear cells were used for TCR beta sequencing. Genomic DNA extraction from the blood cell samples was performed with the Qiagen DNeasy Blood Extraction Kit. On this clone: Its specific antigen is unknown. No base qualities exist here, and no much larger clone lies one base off it.

The germline V gene gives CDR1 as MGHRA and CDR2 as YSYEKL. Taken from cysteine to phenylalanine, the CDR3 has 13 residues. Just CDR3 DNA is preserved here, 39 bases in frame from base 1. Germline trimming: 4 bases from V, 7 bases from J; junction bases outside gene matches: 4. The sample comprised PBMCs. The rearrangement combines TRBV4-1 with TRBJ2-1; 7 bases in the junction line up with TRBD2. The TCR originated in a woman aged 45-59 years in good health and CMV-seronegative. The CDR3 loop reads CASSRRLANEQFF. The nucleotide sequence is given as TGCGCCAGCAGCCGTAGACTAGCTAATGAGCAGTTCTTC.